Following are 14 T cell receptor beta chains from one sample sequenced in a study of T cell changes during pregnancy in multiple sclerosis. Assay used: immunoSEQ multiplex PCR; TCRdb lists only in-frame clones, some missing. The data show approximately 100,000 clones, just over 90% seen once. Sequences were derived from peripheral blood, sampled after pregnancy. These receptor sequences come from a female donor with multiple sclerosis, enrolled in a pregnancy study.

This chain joins TRBV25-1 and TRBJ1-1; maybe TRBD1 (5 bases). CDR1 and CDR2 (germline): MGHDK, SYGVNS. The CDR3 is made up of 15 amino acids. V lost 2 bases and J 0 bases, leaving 10 bases between the germline ends. CDR3 sequence: CASSEGQGMNTEAFF. CDR3 nucleotide sequence: TGTGCCAGCAGTGAAGGGCAGGGTATGAACACTGAAGCTTTCTTT.

The chain uses TRBV29-1 and TRBJ1-1; D is unclear. Trimming left V 2 bases short and J 2 bases short, with 6 bases between. From germline, CDR1 is SQVTM and CDR2 ANQGSEA. CDR3 length: 12 amino acids. The CDR3 DNA reads as TGCAGCGTTGAACAGGCAAACACTGAAGCTTTCTTT. The encoded protein is CSVEQANTEAFF.

The V call is TRBV5-5, the J call TRBJ2-1, with TRBD1 matching 7 bases. CDR1 is SGHKS, CDR2 YYEKEE, per germline (reference sequence). V was clipped by 2 bases and J by 4 bases; unmatched bases: 6. There are 15 residues in the CDR3. CDR3 loop: CASSFRDRLYNEQFF. The CDR3 region has the DNA TGTGCCAGCAGCTTCCGGGACAGATTATACAATGAGCAGTTCTTC. Based on the CDR3 plus reference TRBV5-5 and TRBJ2-1, the full variable domain is DAGVTQSPTHLIKTRGQQVTLRCSPISGHKSVSWYQQVLGQGPQFIFQYYEKEERGRGNFPDRFSARQFPNYSSELNVNALLLGDSALYLCASSFRDRLYNEQFFGPGTRLTVL.

The genes are TRBV7-9 and TRBJ1-2; 9 bases map to TRBD1. The CDR3 is 11 residues long. V dropped 6 bases and J dropped 8; count of bases not matched to a gene: 1. The germline V gene encodes CDR1 SEHNR and CDR2 FQNEAQ (reference sequence). This CDR3 is CASRDRGGYTF. For the CDR3, the DNA is TGTGCCAGCAGGGACAGGGGAGGCTACACCTTC. The full variable domain, in which reference TRBV7-9 and TRBJ1-2 provide the parts outside the CDR3, is DTGVSQNPRHKITKRGQNVTFRCDPISEHNRLYWYRQTLGQGPEFLTYFQNEAQLEKSRLLSDRFSAERPKGSFSTLEIQRTEQGDSAMYLCASRDRGGYTFGSGTRLTVV.

CDR3 sequence (DNA): TGTGCCAGCAGCGTATCCTCTAGCGGGGTCACAGATACGCAGTATTTT. This sequence encodes CASSVSSSGVTDTQYF. The chain employs TRBV9 and TRBJ2-3; TRBD2 agrees at 9 bases. V shed 1 base, J shed 2 bases, and the junction held 5 bases outside the gene matches. The CDR3 is 16 residues long. Germline V gene sequence: CDR1 SGDLS, CDR2 YYNGEE.

Of note for this clone: The same CDR3 also results from other DNA sequences found in this sample. The chain couples TRBV27 to TRBJ1-2, with TRBD1 as a possible D gene (6 bases). The CDR3 spans 13 residues. Trimming stripped 6 bases from V and 2 bases from J, with 10 bases between. Per the germline V gene, CDR1 is MNHEY and CDR2 is SMNVEV (reference sequence). CDR3 sequence reads: CASSLQGNYGYTF. In nucleotides, the CDR3 is TGTGCCAGCAGCCTTCAGGGGAACTATGGCTACACCTTC.

This clone appeared once. The rearrangement uses TRBV7-9 and TRBJ1-1; 8 bases are shared with TRBD1. Germline-derived CDR1 and CDR2 are SEHNR and FQNEAQ (reference sequence). J gave up 6 bases and V 3 bases, and 12 bases lay outside the gene matches. This CDR3 is built from 16 residues. The CDR3 loop reads CASSFGPVQGASEAFF. DNA of the CDR3: TGTGCCAGCAGCTTCGGGCCGGTCCAGGGGGCATCTGAAGCTTTCTTT.

This clone came up once. This rearrangement joins TRBV27 to TRBJ1-1; no clear D. The CDR3 runs 14 residues. The V gene's germline CDR1 is MNHEY and CDR2 SMNVEV (reference sequence). The V gene lost 9 bases and the J gene lost 3 bases, with 17 bases spanning the gap. The CDR3 loop is CASRRGWTDTEAFF. CDR3 coding DNA: TGTGCCAGTCGGAGAGGGTGGACGGACACTGAAGCTTTCTTT.

The V gene is TRBV5-1, the J gene TRBJ2-3, with D possibly matching TRBD2 (5 bases). There are 13 residues in the CDR3. Looked up from germline, CDR1 is SGHRS and CDR2 is YFSETQ. V lost 5 bases to trimming and J lost 4 bases, with 11 bases between them. CDR3 in DNA: TGCGCCAGCAGACCCAGCGGAGCAGATACGCAGTATTTT. Its translation: CASRPSGADTQYF.

This sequence joins TRBV18 and TRBJ1-2, with 9 bases identical to TRBD1. This CDR3 is built from 16 residues. The germline V gene has CDR1 KGHSH and CDR2 LQKENI. Trimming removed 2 bases from V and 8 bases from J; junction bases left unmatched: 12. The CDR3 DNA follows: TGTGCCAGCTCACCAAGAGAGAAAGGACAGGGGAGCGGCTACACCTTC. Translated, it gives CASSPREKGQGSGYTF.

This chain joins TRBV25-1 and TRBJ1-1, with D maybe TRBD1 (6 bases). Germline V gene lookup returns CDR1 MGHDK and CDR2 SYGVNS. The CDR3 has 12 amino acids. V lost 3 bases, J lost 10 bases, and 12 bases lay in between. The CDR3 loop reads CASSEVGQLAFF. The CDR3, as DNA: TGTGCCAGCAGTGAGGTCGGACAGTTAGCTTTCTTT.

V gene TRBV11-2 combines with J gene TRBJ2-3; 12 nucleotides match TRBD2. V shed 6 bases and J 0 bases; nucleotides not matched to a gene: 7. Germline CDR1 reads SGHAT; CDR2 reads FQNNGV. This CDR3 has 17 amino acids. The DNA of the CDR3 is TGTGCCAGCAGTGCTAGCGGGGGGGTCGGGAGCACAGATACGCAGTATTTT. It is translated as CASSASGGVGSTDTQYF. The whole variable domain, filled in from reference TRBV11-2 and TRBJ2-3, reads EAGVAQSPRYKIIEKRQSVAFWCNPISGHATLYWYQQILGQGPKLLIQFQNNGVVDDSQLPKDRFSAERLKGVDSTLKIQPAKLEDSAVYLCASSASGGVGSTDTQYFGPGTRLTVL.

The chain recombines TRBV7-2 with TRBJ1-5, with D perhaps matching TRBD1 (5 bases). Germline lookup yields CDR1 SGHTA and CDR2 FQGNSA. The CDR3 consists of 15 residues. Trimming took 0 bases from V and 5 from J, leaving 11 bases between them. In nucleotides, the CDR3 is TGTGCCAGCAGCTTAGCGCTAACGGGGGATCAGCCCCAGCATTTT. Translating gives CASSLALTGDQPQHF.

This clone came up once. The chain is built from TRBV9 and TRBJ1-6; D perhaps matches TRBD1 (5 bases). The CDR3 is made up of 14 amino acids. Trimming shortened V by 0 bases and J by 6 bases, and 7 bases separated the two germline ends. The germline gives CDR1 SGDLS, CDR2 YYNGEE. The CDR3 sequence is CASSVVGGNSPLHF. CDR3 nucleotide sequence: TGTGCCAGCAGCGTAGTGGGGGGTAATTCACCCCTCCACTTT.